This TCR beta chain was obtained from a study of T cell changes during pregnancy in multiple sclerosis. Data came from immunoSEQ multiplex PCR; TCRdb stores just in-frame clones and leaves some out. This table holds about 30,000 clones, about 88% found once. The CDR3 has 17 residues. V lost 4 bases, J lost 2 bases, and 20 bases lay in between. CDR1 is PRHDT and CDR2 is FYEKMQ in the germline V gene (reference sequence). This specimen consisted of CD8+ T cells from peripheral blood mononuclear cells, obtained in the second trimester of pregnancy. The chain uses TRBV13 and TRBJ1-2, with D possibly TRBD1 on 6 matching bases. This clonotype was obtained from a female donor with multiple sclerosis, enrolled in a pregnancy study. The DNA of the CDR3 is TGTGCCAGCAGCTCAACCCCCGGACAGACCCAGAACTATGGCTACACCTTC. Its protein product is CASSSTPGQTQNYGYTF.